These 14 T cell receptor beta chains were sequenced from one sample in a study of Graves' ophthalmopathy and Graves' hyperthyroidism. Scientists amplified the TCR beta CDR3 regions from RNA transcripts. First-round RT-PCR with HTBI primers preceded a second-round multiplex PCR. TCRdb processed the multiplex PCR reads anew with MiXCR; each CDR3 protein has one entry. The data show about 370,000 distinct CDR3 sequences, about 15% seen once. Sequencing was performed on peripheral blood. The receptors here all came from an adult woman with stable Graves' hyperthyroidism.

The table lists this clonotype with many counts. The CDR3 bases are TGCGCCAGCAGCCAAGGCACCGGGGGGCGGGAGACCCAGTACTTC. This codes for CASSQGTGGRETQYF. J is TRBJ2-5 and V is TRBV4-3; maybe TRBD2 (7 bases). This CDR3 spans 15 amino acids. Trimming shortened V by 1 base and J by 5 bases, and 14 bases separated the two germline ends. The germline V gene encodes CDR1 LGHNA and CDR2 YSLEER.

This sequence joins TRBV6-2 or TRBV6-3 and TRBJ2-1; 12 bases map to TRBD2. From germline, CDR1 is MNHEY and CDR2 SVGEGT. V was pared by 6 bases and J by 6 bases, with 6 bases of the junction left unmatched. The CDR3 length is 15 residues. As DNA, the CDR3 is TGTGCCAGCAGCCTGACTAGCGGGAGAGGCAATGAGCAGTTCTTC. Protein product: CASSLTSGRGNEQFF.

This clonotype was seen at least ten times. The V gene is TRBV11-2, the J gene TRBJ2-7; TRBD1 aligns across 9 bases. The germline CDR1 and CDR2 sequences are SGHAT and FQNNGV. J was trimmed by 3 bases and V by 5 bases; bases with no gene match: 8. This CDR3 is built from 15 residues. The CDR3 DNA follows: TGTGCCAGCAGCATGGGGACAGGGCTCCTCTACGAGCAGTACTTC. This encodes CASSMGTGLLYEQYF. Using reference TRBV11-2 and TRBJ2-7 for the parts outside the CDR3, the full variable domain is EAGVAQSPRYKIIEKRQSVAFWCNPISGHATLYWYQQILGQGPKLLIQFQNNGVVDDSQLPKDRFSAERLKGVDSTLKIQPAKLEDSAVYLCASSMGTGLLYEQYFGPGTRLTVT.

The chain carries TRBV6-5 and TRBJ1-3; D not certain. The V gene's germline CDR1 is MNHEY and CDR2 SVGAGI. Trimming removed 0 bases at V and 1 base at J, with 13 bases between. CDR3 length equals 17 residues. Here the CDR3 DNA reads TGTGCCAGCAGTTACTCGAACGCCCTAGGTTCTGGAAACACCATATATTTT. Its translation is CASSYSNALGSGNTIYF.

This clonotype appeared many times. This chain connects TRBV28 to TRBJ2-7; tentative D call: TRBD1 (5 bases). The CDR3 has 14 residues. CDR1 is MDHEN, CDR2 SYDVKM, per germline. V was clipped by 5 bases and J by 3 bases, with 14 bases between them. CDR3 bases: TGTGCCAGCAGTCGACCGACAGTTTACTACGAGCAGTACTTC. This codes for CASSRPTVYYEQYF. The full variable domain, completed using reference TRBV28 and TRBJ2-7, is DVKVTQSSRYLVKRTGEKVFLECVQDMDHENMFWYRQDPGLGLRLIYFSYDVKMKEKGDIPEGYSVSREKKERFSLILESASTNQTSMYLCASSRPTVYYEQYFGPGTRLTVT.

This clonotype occurred many times. This rearrangement joins TRBV11-3 to TRBJ2-5; 8 bases agree with TRBD1. J gave up 2 bases and V 5 bases, and 4 bases lay outside the gene matches. In germline, CDR1 is SGHNT, CDR2 YENEEA. The CDR3 loop spans 14 amino acids. The CDR3 region has the DNA TGTGCCAGCAGCAAACGACAGGGGCAAGAGACCCAGTACTTC. Amino acids: CASSKRQGQETQYF.

A remark on this clonotype: The junction differs from germline at one of its ends, possibly a read error. This chain connects TRBV6-1 to TRBJ1-2; a weak D match, TRBD1 (6 bases). Germline V gives CDR1 MNHNS, CDR2 SASEGT. CDR3 length: 15 amino acids. CDR3 bases: TGTGCCAGCAAGAGGGGGATCTCAACTAACTATGGTTACACCTTC. Residues: CASKRGISTNYGYTF.

The table lists this clonotype with many counts. This chain uses TRBV20-1 with TRBJ1-1, with D unclear. The length of the CDR3 is 15 residues. Trimming shortened V by 0 bases and J by 0 bases, and 11 bases separated the two germline ends. Germline CDR1 is DFQATT and CDR2 is SNEGSKA (reference sequence). CDR3 DNA sequence: TGCAGTGCTAGAGATGCCGACGGCCTGAACACTGAAGCTTTCTTT. This translates into CSARDADGLNTEAFF.

This clonotype was seen many times. The chain couples TRBV5-1 to TRBJ1-1; D possibly corresponds to TRBD1 (6 bases). Trimming left V 3 bases short and J 7 bases short, with 13 bases between. The CDR3 runs to 13 residues. Germline V lookup: CDR1 SGHRS, CDR2 YFSETQ. CDR3: CASSSQQGNEAFF. CDR3 DNA: TGCGCCAGCAGCTCTCAACAGGGCAATGAAGCTTTCTTT.

The chain joins TRBV20-1 to TRBJ1-2, with 9 bases identical to TRBD1. The germline V gene encodes CDR1 DFQATT and CDR2 SNEGSKA (reference sequence). This CDR3 comprises 12 residues. J lost 2 bases, V lost 6 bases, and 1 base had no gene match. The CDR3 is CSAGQGNYGYTF. The CDR3 DNA reads TGCAGTGCCGGACAGGGGAACTATGGCTACACCTTC.

About this clonotype: A single base separates this from a much larger clone, so it may be a read error. V is TRBV7-2 and J is TRBJ2-7; 8 bases align to TRBD1. Germline V CDR1 and CDR2: SGHTA, FQGNSA. CDR3 length equals 14 residues. The CDR3 is CSSSSPDRAHEQYF. Here the CDR3 DNA reads TGTTCCAGCAGCTCCCCGGACAGGGCCCACGAGCAGTACTTC.

This clonotype was counted many times. The V and J genes are TRBV4-1 and TRBJ2-7; 9 positions match TRBD2. This CDR3 contains 17 residues. J lost 2 bases, V lost 0 bases, and 8 bases had no gene match. Germline CDR1 reads MGHRA; CDR2 reads YSYEKL. The DNA of the CDR3 is TGCGCCAGCAGCCAAGAGGCCCGGACTAGCGTAACCTACGAGCAGTACTTC. Amino acid sequence: CASSQEARTSVTYEQYF.

This clonotype occurred many times. The chain carries TRBV29-1 and TRBJ2-7, with 10 bases aligning to TRBD1. J was trimmed by 5 bases and V by 4 bases; bases with no gene match: 2. In germline, CDR1 is SQVTM, CDR2 ANQGSEA. This CDR3 comprises 12 residues. The CDR3 DNA reads TGCAGCGTTGGGGGGACAGGGGACGAGCAGTACTTC. This gives the protein CSVGGTGDEQYF.

This clonotype came up many times. The CDR3 loop is CSARDGRGYEQYF. The CDR3 bases are TGCAGTGCTAGAGACGGGAGGGGCTACGAGCAGTACTTC. The rearrangement links TRBV20-1 to TRBJ2-7; TRBD2 agrees at 8 bases. The junction had 1 base not matched to a gene; V was cut back by 0 bases and J by 3 bases. The CDR3 extends over 13 amino acids. From germline, CDR1 is DFQATT and CDR2 SNEGSKA (reference sequence).